Described below is a single T cell receptor beta chain sequence and its context. The sample originates from a study of blood T cells in healthy people across ages. For the second PCR, which ran for about 7 to 12 cycles, a sample-barcoded 5' primer and a J-beta primer mix were used. Each cDNA molecule received a tag from a template-switch adaptor that had 12 random nucleotides. TCRdb fed the 5' RACE reads into MiXCR, producing one record per CDR3 protein. The sample yields roughly 560,000 distinct CDR3 sequences, about 24% seen once. In addition, the sample was reused for a study of T cells of mothers and their children.

Sequenced input: blood. The source of this sequence is a boy aged 5-17 years in good health.

In DNA form, the CDR3 reads TGTGCCAGCAGCGTAGGAGCAGCGTTGACCGGGGAGCTGTTTTTT. Its translation is CASSVGAALTGELFF. The chain uses TRBV9 and TRBJ2-2; D not certain. Trimming shortened V by 0 bases and J by 5 bases, and 11 bases separated the two germline ends. Germline loops: CDR1 SGDLS, CDR2 YYNGEE. The CDR3 consists of 15 residues.